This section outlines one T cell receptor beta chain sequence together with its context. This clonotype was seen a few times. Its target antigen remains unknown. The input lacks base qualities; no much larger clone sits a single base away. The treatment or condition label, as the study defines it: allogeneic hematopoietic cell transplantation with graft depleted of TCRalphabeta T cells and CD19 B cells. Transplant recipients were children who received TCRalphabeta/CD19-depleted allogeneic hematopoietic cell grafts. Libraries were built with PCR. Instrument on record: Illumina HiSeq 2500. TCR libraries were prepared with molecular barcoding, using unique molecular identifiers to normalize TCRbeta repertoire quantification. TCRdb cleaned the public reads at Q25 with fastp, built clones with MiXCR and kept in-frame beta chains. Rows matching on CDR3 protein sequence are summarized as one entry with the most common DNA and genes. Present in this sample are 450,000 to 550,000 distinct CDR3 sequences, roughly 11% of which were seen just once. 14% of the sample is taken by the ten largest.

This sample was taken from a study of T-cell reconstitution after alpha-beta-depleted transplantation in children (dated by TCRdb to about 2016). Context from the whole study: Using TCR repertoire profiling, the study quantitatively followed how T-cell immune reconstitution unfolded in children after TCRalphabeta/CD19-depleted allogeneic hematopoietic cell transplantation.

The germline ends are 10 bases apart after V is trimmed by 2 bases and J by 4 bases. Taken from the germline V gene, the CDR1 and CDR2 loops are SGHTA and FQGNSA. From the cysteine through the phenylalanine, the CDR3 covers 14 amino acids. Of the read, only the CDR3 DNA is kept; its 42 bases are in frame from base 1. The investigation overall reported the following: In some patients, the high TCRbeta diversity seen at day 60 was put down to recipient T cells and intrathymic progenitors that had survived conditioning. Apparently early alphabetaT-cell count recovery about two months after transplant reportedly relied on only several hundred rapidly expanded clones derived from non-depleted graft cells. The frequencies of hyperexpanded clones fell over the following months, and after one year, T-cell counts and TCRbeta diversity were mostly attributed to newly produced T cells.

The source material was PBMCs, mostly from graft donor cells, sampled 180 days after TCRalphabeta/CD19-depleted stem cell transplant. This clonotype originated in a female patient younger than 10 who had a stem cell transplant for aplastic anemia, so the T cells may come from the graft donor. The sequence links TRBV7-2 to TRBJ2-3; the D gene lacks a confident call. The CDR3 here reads CASSLTLSADTQYF. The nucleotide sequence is TGTGCCAGCAGCTTAACTCTGTCCGCAGATACGCAGTATTTT. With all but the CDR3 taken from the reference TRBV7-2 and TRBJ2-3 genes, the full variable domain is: GAGVSQSPSNKVTEKGKDVELRCDPISGHTALYWYRQSLGQGLEFLIYFQGNSAPDKSGLPSDRFSAERTGGSVSTLTIQRTQQEDSAVYLCASSLTLSADTQYFGPGTRLTVL.